What follows are 27 T cell receptor beta chains derived from one specimen sequenced in a study of CD8 T cells in Susac syndrome. The RNA, about 0.45 to 1 ug, was put through reverse transcription using random hexamers. TCRdb re-called the immunoSEQ multiplex PCR reads with MiXCR, one entry per CDR3 protein. The repertoire includes under 200,000 distinct CDR3 sequences, around 90% of them detected once, and 0.065% to 0.1% sits in the top ten. Source material: CD4+ T cells from PBMCs. The receptors come from a human donor in good health.

The gene calls are TRBV5-4 and TRBJ2-2; D is uncertain. Germline V gene data show CDR1 as SGHNT and CDR2 as YYREEE (reference sequence). The CDR3 runs 12 residues. V dropped 5 bases and J dropped 5 bases, with 7 bases sitting between them. For the CDR3, the DNA is TGTGCCAGCAGTAAGAGTACCGGGGAGCTGTTTTTT. This encodes CASSKSTGELFF.

This clonotype came up once. The chain employs TRBV5-1 and TRBJ2-7, with 8 bases fitting TRBD1. Germline V gives CDR1 SGHRS, CDR2 YFSETQ. This CDR3 contains 14 residues. The V and J ends lost 4 bases and 6 bases, in that order; junction bases with no gene match: 9. CDR3: CASSTGQGWGEQYF. DNA of the CDR3: TGCGCCAGCAGCACCGGACAGGGTTGGGGCGAGCAGTACTTC.

The sample holds a few counts of this clonotype. The chain employs TRBV7-2 and TRBJ2-7, with D unresolved. The germline V and J ends were trimmed by 3 bases and 6 bases, with 15 bases remaining between them. The CDR3 runs 14 residues. Germline CDR1 is SGHTA and CDR2 is FQGNSA. The CDR3: CASSFGHPSFEQYF. The CDR3 DNA sequence: TGTGCCAGCAGCTTCGGTCATCCTAGTTTCGAGCAGTACTTC. Together with reference TRBV7-2 and TRBJ2-7, the CDR3 gives the full variable domain: GAGVSQSPSNKVTEKGKDVELRCDPISGHTALYWYRQSLGQGLEFLIYFQGNSAPDKSGLPSDRFSAERTGGSVSTLTIQRTQQEDSAVYLCASSFGHPSFEQYFGPGTRLTVT.

The J gene is TRBJ1-4, the V gene TRBV6-2 or TRBV6-3; 8 bases align to TRBD1. CDR3 length: 15 residues. The V gene's germline CDR1 is MNHEY and CDR2 SVGEGT. The junction had 10 bases not matched to a gene; V was cut back by 7 bases and J by 6 bases. The DNA of the CDR3 is TGTGCCAGCAATTTTCAGGGGGCGCCGGATGAAAAACTGTTTTTT. As protein: CASNFQGAPDEKLFF.

The chain employs TRBV6-1 and TRBJ2-3; D gene uncertain. This CDR3 region has 12 residues. Germline CDR1 reads MNHNS; CDR2 reads SASEGT. The CDR3 DNA is TGTGCTTGTAAAGCTAGCACAGATACGCAGTATTTT. It yields the protein CACKASTDTQYF.

V usage is TRBV4-1 and J usage is TRBJ2-7; 15 bases match TRBD2. The CDR3 extends over 17 amino acids. Germline lookup yields CDR1 MGHRA and CDR2 YSYEKL. Trimming cost V 0 bases and J 4 bases; bases outside gene matches: 4. In DNA, the CDR3 is TGCGCCAGCAGCCAAGACTGGGGACTAGCGGGAGGTTACGAGCAGTACTTC. It codes for CASSQDWGLAGGYEQYF.

The CDR3 spells CSVHGGRIEGNEQFF. Here the CDR3 DNA reads TGCAGCGTCCACGGCGGGAGGATTGAAGGCAATGAGCAGTTCTTC. The rearrangement joins TRBV29-1 to TRBJ2-1; 8 bases align to TRBD2. The V gene end was trimmed by 6 bases and the J gene end by 6 bases; junction bases not matched to a gene: 13. This CDR3 spans 15 amino acids. Germline V gene data show CDR1 as SQVTM and CDR2 as ANQGSEA.

This chain uses TRBV20-1 with TRBJ2-1; 11 bases fit TRBD2. V lost 1 base, J lost 10 bases, and 9 bases stayed unmatched. The length of the CDR3 is 15 residues. Germline lookup yields CDR1 DFQATT and CDR2 SNEGSKA (reference sequence). This CDR3 reads CSARVAASGGFEQFF. CDR3 coding DNA: TGCAGTGCTAGAGTGGCGGCTAGCGGGGGGTTCGAGCAGTTCTTC.

The chain has TRBV28 and TRBJ2-1, with TRBD1 identical over 11 bases. The V gene's germline CDR1 is MDHEN and CDR2 SYDVKM. This CDR3 has 15 amino acids. The ends lost 5 bases at V and 5 bases at J; junction bases unmatched: 5. This chain's CDR3 is CASSPGGQGDNEQFF. The CDR3 nucleotides read TGTGCCAGCAGTCCAGGGGGACAGGGGGACAATGAGCAGTTCTTC.

The chain has TRBV7-9 and TRBJ2-3; possibly TRBD1 or TRBD2 for D (5 bases each). The V gene lost 4 bases and the J gene lost 2 bases, with 7 bases spanning the gap. The germline V gene encodes CDR1 SEHNR and CDR2 FQNEAQ (reference sequence). CDR3 length equals 13 residues. CDR3 bases: TGTGCCAGCAGCTGGGGGAACACAGATACGCAGTATTTT. It yields the protein CASSWGNTDTQYF.

Written as DNA, the CDR3 is TGCGCCAGCAGCTCCTCACTAGCGGGAGGAGACAATGAGCAGTTCTTC. Its translation is CASSSSLAGGDNEQFF. The chain is built from TRBV5-1 and TRBJ2-1; 12 bases agree with TRBD2. Germline trimming cut 3 bases from V and 5 bases from J; bases unmatched to any gene: 6. The germline gives CDR1 SGHRS, CDR2 YFSETQ. This CDR3 is 16 amino acids long.

V is TRBV28 and J is TRBJ1-2; a possible D gene is TRBD1 (5 bases). CDR1 is MDHEN, CDR2 SYDVKM, per germline. There are 13 residues in the CDR3. The V end lost 7 bases, the J end lost 7 bases, and 16 bases lay between the germline ends. The CDR3 DNA reads TGTGCCAGCATCGCGGCAGGGACCTTTGGCTACACCTTC. Translation gives CASIAAGTFGYTF.

In this sample, this clonotype turned up a few times. As DNA, the CDR3 is TGCGCCAGCAGCAAGGGACAGACCAATGAGCAGTTCTTC. Translating it yields CASSKGQTNEQFF. The chain joins TRBV5-1 to TRBJ2-1; 7 positions agree with TRBD1. CDR1 is SGHRS and CDR2 is YFSETQ in the germline V gene. Trimming removed 4 bases from V and 6 bases from J; junction bases left unmatched: 4. The CDR3 totals 13 residues.

The chain combines TRBV7-3 with TRBJ2-1, with D maybe TRBD2 (6 bases). CDR1 is SGHTA, CDR2 FQGTGA, per germline. The CDR3 loop spans 18 amino acids. V lost 5 bases and J lost 9, with 29 bases in between. CDR3 residues: CASSPGGSSRGAHGEQFF. The CDR3 DNA sequence: TGTGCCAGCAGCCCCGGGGGTAGCTCCAGAGGGGCCCACGGTGAGCAGTTCTTC.

This chain joins TRBV7-2 and TRBJ2-5; D not certain. V lost 5 bases, J lost 2 bases, and 15 bases lay in between. In germline, CDR1 is SGHTA, CDR2 FQGNSA. The CDR3 length is 15 residues. Written as DNA, the CDR3 is TGTGCCAGCAGCCTCTGGACGGCTGCACAAGAGACCCAGTACTTC. Translated, it gives CASSLWTAAQETQYF.

The rearrangement uses TRBV20-1 and TRBJ2-5; maybe TRBD1 (6 bases). V lost 5 bases, J lost 4 bases, and 17 bases lay in between. The CDR3 has 14 residues. Germline loops: CDR1 DFQATT, CDR2 SNEGSKA (reference sequence). The CDR3 DNA sequence: TGCAGTGCTCTACGAACAGGGATCATAGAGACCCAGTACTTC. It specifies CSALRTGIIETQYF.

J is TRBJ1-1 and V is TRBV3-1, with a possible D match to TRBD1 (6 bases). V was clipped by 0 bases and J by 6 bases, with 11 bases between them. This CDR3 has 14 amino acids. In germline, CDR1 is LGHDT, CDR2 YNNKEL (reference sequence). The CDR3 bases are TGTGCCAGCAGCCAAGAACAGGGCAGGTCTGAAGCTTTCTTT. The encoded protein is CASSQEQGRSEAFF.

V gene TRBV28 combines with J gene TRBJ2-5; TRBD2 is a possible D gene (7 bases). V lost 7 bases, J lost 4 bases, and 16 bases lay in between. The CDR3 consists of 14 residues. Germline V gene sequence: CDR1 MDHEN, CDR2 SYDVKM. This CDR3 is CASISGGRPETQYF. CDR3 DNA sequence: TGTGCCAGCATTTCGGGGGGCAGACCAGAGACCCAGTACTTC. Using reference TRBV28 and TRBJ2-5 for the parts outside the CDR3, the full variable domain is DVKVTQSSRYLVKRTGEKVFLECVQDMDHENMFWYRQDPGLGLRLIYFSYDVKMKEKGDIPEGYSVSREKKERFSLILESASTNQTSMYLCASISGGRPETQYFGPGTRLLVL.

V usage is TRBV3-1 and J usage is TRBJ1-4; D call uncertain. This CDR3 contains 14 residues. Trimming cost V 5 bases and J 6 bases, with 13 bases left between them. The germline CDR1 and CDR2 sequences are LGHDT and YNNKEL (reference sequence). The CDR3 DNA is TGTGCCAGCAGCTACGGAGGATTTGATGAAAAACTGTTTTTT. The encoded protein is CASSYGGFDEKLFF.

The V call is TRBV3-1, the J call TRBJ2-3, with D perhaps matching TRBD1 (5 bases). Germline V gene sequence: CDR1 LGHDT, CDR2 YNNKEL (reference sequence). With 5 bases removed from V and 5 bases from J, the gap between germline ends came to 11 bases. This CDR3 has 13 amino acids. The CDR3 is CASSSAGQDTQYF. The CDR3 DNA reads as TGTGCCAGCAGCTCTGCCGGACAAGATACGCAGTATTTT.

V gene TRBV7-2 combines with J gene TRBJ1-1, with D possibly TRBD1 on 5 matching bases. The CDR3 length is 14 residues. Germline CDR1 reads SGHTA; CDR2 reads FQGNSA. V lost 5 bases, J lost 2 bases, and 12 bases lay in between. The CDR3 here is CASSVSQANTEAFF. The CDR3 nucleotides are TGTGCCAGCAGCGTATCACAGGCTAACACTGAAGCTTTCTTT.

The V and J genes are TRBV6-5 and TRBJ1-5; tentatively, D is TRBD1 (6 bases). The CDR3 consists of 15 residues. The germline V gene encodes CDR1 MNHEY and CDR2 SVGAGI. The V gene lost 6 bases and the J gene lost 5 bases, with 17 bases spanning the gap. CDR3 coding DNA: TGTGCCAGCAGGCCTACAGGGATTCTGGATCAGCCCCAGCATTTT. Amino acid sequence: CASRPTGILDQPQHF.

A note on this clonotype: Mismatch with germline at one junction end may stem from a read error. The genes are TRBV12-3 or TRBV12-4 and TRBJ2-1; the D gene could be TRBD1 or TRBD2 (5 bases each). This CDR3 is 12 amino acids long. The CDR3 region has the DNA TGTGCCAGCAGCCTCCAGGTGGGGGAATGTATGTTC. Translating gives CASSLQVGECMF.

This chain links TRBV7-6 with TRBJ2-7, with 13 bases that match TRBD2. The ends lost 5 bases at V and 3 bases at J; junction bases unmatched: 13. Germline values: CDR1 SGHVS, CDR2 FNYEAQ. The CDR3 has 18 residues. The CDR3 protein is CASSTGTSGTLVDYEQYF. Written as DNA, the CDR3 is TGTGCCAGCAGCACCGGGACTAGCGGGACCTTAGTGGACTACGAGCAGTACTTC.

This clonotype was counted a few times. CDR3: CASSLQGADEQYF. The CDR3 nucleotides read TGTGCCAGCAGCTTGCAGGGGGCAGACGAGCAGTACTTC. V usage is TRBV5-6 and J usage is TRBJ2-7; 8 bases match TRBD1. The CDR3 contains 13 residues. Looked up from germline, CDR1 is SGHDT and CDR2 is YYEEEE. The V segment lost 1 base and the J segment 5 bases; nucleotides outside the gene matches: 2.

This clonotype was seen just once. CDR3 loop: CASSRIGQGADGYTF. DNA for the CDR3: TGTGCCAGCAGCAGAATCGGACAGGGGGCAGATGGCTACACCTTC. This chain connects TRBV3-1 to TRBJ1-2, with TRBD1 matching over 11 bases. The CDR3 is 15 amino acids. Germline V lookup: CDR1 LGHDT, CDR2 YNNKEL (reference sequence). Germline trimming cut 5 bases from V and 6 bases from J; bases unmatched to any gene: 8.

V is TRBV12-3 or TRBV12-4 and J is TRBJ1-1, with D perhaps TRBD1 (5 bases). The CDR3 contains 13 residues. Trimming took off 6 bases at V and 0 bases at J, with 8 bases between the two ends. CDR3 DNA: TGTGCCAGCAGGGACATCATGAACACTGAAGCTTTCTTT. Translating it yields CASRDIMNTEAFF.